One sample yielded the 3 T cell receptor beta chains listed below, sequenced in a study of identical twins. TCRdb reanalysed the 5' RACE reads using MiXCR and keeps one entry per CDR3 protein. This table has more than 650,000 distinct CDR3 sequences, approximately 6% appearing once. Sequences were obtained from naive T cells sorted from blood. The receptors stem from a man younger than 35 in good health.

This clonotype appeared many times. The chain carries TRBV10-3 and TRBJ2-1; 8 positions agree with TRBD1. CDR3 length equals 14 residues. Germline CDR1 reads ENHRY; CDR2 reads SYGVKD. Unmatched junction bases numbered 10, after V lost 5 bases and J lost 10 bases. Here the CDR3 reads CAISQTGVENEQFF. CDR3 sequence (DNA): TGTGCCATCAGTCAGACAGGGGTTGAGAACGAGCAGTTCTTC.

This clonotype was seen more than once but under ten times. V and J are TRBV27 and TRBJ2-5, with D perhaps being TRBD1 or TRBD2 (5 bases each). CDR1 and CDR2 from the germline V gene are MNHEY and SMNVEV (reference sequence). Trimming removed 6 bases from V and 4 bases from J, with 15 bases in between. CDR3 length equals 14 residues. CDR3 loop: CASRRGRGGETQYF. CDR3 coding DNA: TGTGCCAGCAGGAGGGGCCGGGGCGGAGAGACCCAGTACTTC.

This clonotype was recorded many times. The chain carries TRBV7-2 and TRBJ2-5; D remains ambiguous. Trimming stripped 3 bases from V and 8 bases from J, with 10 bases between. Germline V gene lookup returns CDR1 SGHTA and CDR2 FQGNSA. The CDR3 has 12 residues. The CDR3 nucleotides are TGTGCCAGCAGCTTCCCCCCTCGTACCCAGTACTTC. It is translated as CASSFPPRTQYF.